A single sample is the source of the 8 T cell receptor beta chains below, sequenced in a study of OX40 agonist ivuxolimab in advanced cancers. Assay used: immunoSEQ multiplex PCR; TCRdb lists only in-frame clones, some missing. The sample lists about 70,000 clones, about 92% occurring once. The sequencing here drew on CD4+ or CD8+ T cells sorted from blood, taken in a trial of the OX40 agonist ivuxolimab. Receptor source: an adult with an advanced solid tumor such as melanoma, head and neck, liver or kidney cancer.

This sequence joins TRBV5-1 and TRBJ2-7, with TRBD2 matching 7 bases. Per germline, CDR1 SGHRS and CDR2 YFSETQ. J lost 7 bases, V lost 0 bases, and 13 bases had no gene match. The length of the CDR3 is 16 residues. The CDR3 nucleotides read TGCGCCAGCAGCTTGGAACCGGGAAACTCAGCGGGGGAGCAGTACTTC. The encoded protein is CASSLEPGNSAGEQYF.

Written as DNA, the CDR3 is TGTGCCAGTAGGGGACACCCTGAAGCTTTCTTT. Translated, it gives CASRGHPEAFF. The V call is TRBV19, the J call TRBJ1-1, with D possibly TRBD1 on 6 matching bases. Germline CDR1 LNHDA, CDR2 SQIVND (reference sequence). The CDR3 loop spans 11 amino acids. V was cut by 6 bases and J by 6 bases, with 8 bases left in between.

The V call is TRBV6-1, the J call TRBJ1-2; 9 bases are a match to TRBD1. Germline CDR1 MNHNS, CDR2 SASEGT. J gave up 5 bases and V 6 bases, and 4 bases lay outside the gene matches. The CDR3 runs to 13 residues. The CDR3 sequence: CASRPGQGYGYTF. The CDR3 nucleotides read TGTGCCAGCAGGCCGGGACAGGGATATGGCTACACCTTC.

V usage is TRBV7-2 and J usage is TRBJ2-7; D uncertain. The length of the CDR3 is 13 residues. Trimming pared 4 bases from V and 2 bases from J, leaving 9 bases between. Germline CDR1 reads SGHTA; CDR2 reads FQGNSA. DNA for the CDR3: TGTGCCAGCAGCTCACGACGGGCCTACGAGCAGTACTTC. Protein: CASSSRRAYEQYF.

This sequence joins TRBV23-1 and TRBJ1-5; tentative D call: TRBD1 (5 bases). TRBV23-1 is assigned to the ORF class and has an uncertain function. Between the trimmed V and J ends, which lost 2 bases and 5 bases, there was a span of 10 bases. This CDR3 comprises 14 residues. CDR3 sequence: CASSQNPGYQPQHF. The CDR3 bases are TGCGCCAGCAGTCAAAATCCAGGGTATCAGCCCCAGCATTTT.

V is TRBV7-2 and J is TRBJ1-4; D remains unclear. V was pared by 0 bases and J by 12 bases, with 11 bases between. Per germline, CDR1 SGHTA and CDR2 FQGNSA. CDR3 length equals 13 residues. The DNA for the CDR3 is TGTGCCAGCAGCTTAGCGCAGTCGGGAGAACTGTTTTTT. This translates into CASSLAQSGELFF.

The rearrangement joins TRBV5-1 to TRBJ1-6; a possible D gene is TRBD1 (6 bases). This CDR3 is 16 amino acids long. Germline loops: CDR1 SGHRS, CDR2 YFSETQ. The germline V and J ends were trimmed by 6 bases and 7 bases, with 20 bases remaining between them. This CDR3 is CASTPGVGTQNSPLHF. For the CDR3, the DNA is TGCGCCAGCACCCCGGGCGTGGGGACACAGAATTCACCCCTCCACTTT.

Worth noting for this clone: The same CDR3 also results from other DNA sequences found in this sample. J is TRBJ1-1 and V is TRBV6-5; no definite D call. The germline V gene has CDR1 MNHEY and CDR2 SVGAGI. V lost 2 bases to trimming and J lost 2 bases, with 3 bases between them. This CDR3 has 12 residues. The CDR3 sequence is CASSYRNTEAFF. DNA for the CDR3: TGTGCCAGCAGTTACCGAAACACTGAAGCTTTCTTT.